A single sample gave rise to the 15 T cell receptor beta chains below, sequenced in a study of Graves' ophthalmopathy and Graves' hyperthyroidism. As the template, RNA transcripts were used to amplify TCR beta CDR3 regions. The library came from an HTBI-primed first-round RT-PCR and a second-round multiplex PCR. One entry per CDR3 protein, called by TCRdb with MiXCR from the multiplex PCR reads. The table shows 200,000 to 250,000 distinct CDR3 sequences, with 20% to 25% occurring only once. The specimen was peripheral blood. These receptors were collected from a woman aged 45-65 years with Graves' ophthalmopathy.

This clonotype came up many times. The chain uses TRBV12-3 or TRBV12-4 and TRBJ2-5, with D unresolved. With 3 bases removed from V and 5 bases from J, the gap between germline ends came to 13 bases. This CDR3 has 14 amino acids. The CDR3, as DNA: TGTGCCAGCAGTTTTGTTGGGGTGGGGGAGACCCAGTACTTC. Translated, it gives CASSFVGVGETQYF.

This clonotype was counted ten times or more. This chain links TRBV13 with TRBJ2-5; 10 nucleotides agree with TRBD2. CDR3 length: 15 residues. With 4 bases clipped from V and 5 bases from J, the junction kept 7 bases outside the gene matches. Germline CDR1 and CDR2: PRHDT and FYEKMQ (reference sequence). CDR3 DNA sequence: TGTGCCAGCAGCTGGAAGCGGGAGGGGCGCGAGACCCAGTACTTC. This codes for CASSWKREGRETQYF. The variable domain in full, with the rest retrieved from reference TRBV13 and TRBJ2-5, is AAGVIQSPRHLIKEKRETATLKCYPIPRHDTVYWYQQGPGQDPQFLISFYEKMQSDKGSIPDRFSAQQFSDYHSELNMSSLELGDSALYFCASSWKREGRETQYFGPGTRLLVL.

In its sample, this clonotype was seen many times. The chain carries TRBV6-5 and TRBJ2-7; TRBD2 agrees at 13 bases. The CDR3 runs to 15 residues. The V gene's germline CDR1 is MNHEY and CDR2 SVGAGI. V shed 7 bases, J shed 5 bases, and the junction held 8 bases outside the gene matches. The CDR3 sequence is CASTRTSGSYDEQYF. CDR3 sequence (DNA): TGTGCCAGCACAAGGACTAGCGGGAGTTACGACGAGCAGTACTTC.

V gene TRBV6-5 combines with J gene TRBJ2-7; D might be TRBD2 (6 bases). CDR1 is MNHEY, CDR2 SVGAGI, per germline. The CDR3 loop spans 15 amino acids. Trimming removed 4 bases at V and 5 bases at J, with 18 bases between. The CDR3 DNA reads TGTGCCAGCAGTTGGAGGGCTCCGGATGTTGACGAGCAGTACTTC. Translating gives CASSWRAPDVDEQYF.

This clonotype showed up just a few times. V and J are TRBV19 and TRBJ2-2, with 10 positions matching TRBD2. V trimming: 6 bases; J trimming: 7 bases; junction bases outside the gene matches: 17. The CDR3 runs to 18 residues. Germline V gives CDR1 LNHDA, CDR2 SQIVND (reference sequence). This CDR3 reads CASSSLLGLAGEGGELFF. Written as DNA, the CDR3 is TGTGCCAGTAGCTCCCTCCTGGGGCTAGCGGGAGAAGGCGGGGAGCTGTTTTTT.

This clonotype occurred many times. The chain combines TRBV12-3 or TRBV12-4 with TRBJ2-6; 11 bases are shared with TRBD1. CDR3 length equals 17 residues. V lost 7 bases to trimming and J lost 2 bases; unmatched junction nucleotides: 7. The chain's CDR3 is CASTHGQGAAGANVLTF. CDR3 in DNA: TGTGCCAGCACCCACGGACAGGGGGCTGCTGGGGCCAACGTCCTGACTTTC.

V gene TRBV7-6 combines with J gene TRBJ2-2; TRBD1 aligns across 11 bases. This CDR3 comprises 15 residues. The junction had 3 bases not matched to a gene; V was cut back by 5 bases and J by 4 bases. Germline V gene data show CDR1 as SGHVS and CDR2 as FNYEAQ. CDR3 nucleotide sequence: TGTGCCAGCAGCCCGGGACAGGGGGTCACCGGGGAGCTGTTTTTT. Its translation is CASSPGQGVTGELFF.

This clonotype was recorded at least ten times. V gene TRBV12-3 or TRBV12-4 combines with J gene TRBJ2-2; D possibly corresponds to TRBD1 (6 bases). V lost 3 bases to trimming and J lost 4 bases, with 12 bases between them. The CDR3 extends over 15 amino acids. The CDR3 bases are TGTGCCAGCAGTTTTTTGGGGGCGGTCACCGGGGAGCTGTTTTTT. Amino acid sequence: CASSFLGAVTGELFF.

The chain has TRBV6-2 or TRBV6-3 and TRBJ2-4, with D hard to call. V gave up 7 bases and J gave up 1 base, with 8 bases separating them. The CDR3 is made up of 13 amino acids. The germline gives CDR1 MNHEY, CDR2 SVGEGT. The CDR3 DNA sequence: TGTGCCAGCACGAGGTGGGCCAAAAACATTCAGTACTTC. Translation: CASTRWAKNIQYF.

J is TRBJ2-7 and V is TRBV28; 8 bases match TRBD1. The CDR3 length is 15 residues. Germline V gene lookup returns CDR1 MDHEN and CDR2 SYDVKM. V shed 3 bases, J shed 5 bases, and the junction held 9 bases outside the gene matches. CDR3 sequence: CASSLEQGGGDEQYF. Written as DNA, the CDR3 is TGTGCCAGCAGTTTGGAACAGGGGGGCGGGGACGAGCAGTACTTC.

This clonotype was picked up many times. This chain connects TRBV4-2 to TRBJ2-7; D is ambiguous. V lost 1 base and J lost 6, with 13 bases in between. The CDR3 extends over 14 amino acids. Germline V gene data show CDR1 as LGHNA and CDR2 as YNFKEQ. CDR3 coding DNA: TGTGCCAGCAGCCAAGCGGGCTTGAGCGTCGAGCAGTACTTC. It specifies CASSQAGLSVEQYF.

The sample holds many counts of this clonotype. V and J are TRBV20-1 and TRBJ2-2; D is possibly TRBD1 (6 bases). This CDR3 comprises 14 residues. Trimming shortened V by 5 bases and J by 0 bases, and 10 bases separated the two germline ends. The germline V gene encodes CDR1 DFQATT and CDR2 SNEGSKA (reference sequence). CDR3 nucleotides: TGCAGTGCTGCAGGGGATACGAACACCGGGGAGCTGTTTTTT. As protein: CSAAGDTNTGELFF.

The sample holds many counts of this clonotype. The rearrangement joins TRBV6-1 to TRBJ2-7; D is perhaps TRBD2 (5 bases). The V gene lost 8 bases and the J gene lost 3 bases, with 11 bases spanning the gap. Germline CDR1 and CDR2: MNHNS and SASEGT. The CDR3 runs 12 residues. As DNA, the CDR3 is TGTGCCAGCGGACTCATTCGCTACGAGCAGTACTTC. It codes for CASGLIRYEQYF.

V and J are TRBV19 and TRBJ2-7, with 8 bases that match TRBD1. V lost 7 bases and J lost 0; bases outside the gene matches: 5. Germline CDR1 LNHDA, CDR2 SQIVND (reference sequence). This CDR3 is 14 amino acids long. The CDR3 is CASTKDRASYEQYF. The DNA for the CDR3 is TGTGCCAGTACCAAGGACAGGGCCTCCTACGAGCAGTACTTC. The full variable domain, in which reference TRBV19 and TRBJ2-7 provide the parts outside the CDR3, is DGGITQSPKYLFRKEGQNVTLSCEQNLNHDAMYWYRQDPGQGLRLIYYSQIVNDFQKGDIAEGYSVSREKKESFPLTVTSAQKNPTAFYLCASTKDRASYEQYFGPGTRLTVT.

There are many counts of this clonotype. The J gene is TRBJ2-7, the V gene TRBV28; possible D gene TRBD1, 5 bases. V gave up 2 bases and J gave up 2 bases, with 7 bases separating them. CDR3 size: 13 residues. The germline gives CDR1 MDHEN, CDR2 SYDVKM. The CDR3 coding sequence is TGTGCCAGCAGTTTAACAGGAACCTACGAGCAGTACTTC. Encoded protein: CASSLTGTYEQYF.